The 3 T cell receptor beta chains given below trace back to one sample, sequenced in a study of Graves' ophthalmopathy and Graves' hyperthyroidism. Amplification of TCR beta CDR3 regions used RNA transcripts. First-round RT-PCR used HTBI primers; second-round multiplex PCR followed. One entry per CDR3 protein, called by TCRdb with MiXCR from the multiplex PCR reads. The sample carries approximately 1.2 million distinct CDR3 sequences, roughly two fifths recorded once. Material for sequencing was peripheral blood or thyroid tissue (not recorded which). These receptors were taken from an adult man with Graves' hyperthyroidism.

This clonotype was recorded a few times. The chain couples TRBV2 to TRBJ2-2; the D gene is possibly TRBD1 (7 bases). V was cut by 4 bases and J by 2 bases, with 14 bases left in between. CDR1 and CDR2 (germline): SNHLY, FYNNEI. The CDR3 extends over 16 amino acids. The CDR3 coding sequence is TGTGCCAGCAGTGGCGGGACAGCTCGAAACACCGGGGAGCTGTTTTTT. As protein: CASSGGTARNTGELFF.

The chain employs TRBV6-4 and TRBJ1-1; possible D gene TRBD1, 6 bases. Per germline, CDR1 MRHNA and CDR2 SNTAGT. Trimming took 2 bases from V and 1 from J, leaving 8 bases between them. The CDR3 spans 14 residues. DNA of the CDR3: TGTGCCAGCAGTGACGAAGGGGGGAACACTGAAGCTTTCTTT. Residues: CASSDEGGNTEAFF.

This chain links TRBV10-3 with TRBJ1-2, with 7 bases that match TRBD1. V lost 4 bases and J lost 7; bases outside the gene matches: 15. The CDR3 loop spans 16 amino acids. The germline V gene has CDR1 ENHRY and CDR2 SYGVKD. The CDR3 loop is CAISVRGTSTTGGYTF. CDR3 coding DNA: TGTGCCATCAGTGTCAGGGGGACTAGTACTACGGGTGGCTACACCTTC.